These 24 T cell receptor beta chains originate from one sample sequenced in a study of blood T cell repertoires in COVID-19. The table came from immunoSEQ multiplex PCR; TCRdb's copy has only in-frame clones and leaves some out. Of 150,000 to 200,000 clones in the sample, around 82% were seen once. The specimen was peripheral blood. The receptors here all came from a woman in her forties with COVID-19, enrolled during active disease.

The gene calls are TRBV27 and TRBJ2-7, with 7 bases fitting TRBD2. V lost 8 bases to trimming and J lost 3 bases; unmatched junction nucleotides: 1. The CDR3 runs to 11 residues. CDR1 and CDR2 (germline): MNHEY, SMNVEV (reference sequence). The CDR3 bases are TGTGCCAGCGGGACTAACTACGAGCAGTACGTC. Translating it yields CASGTNYEQYV.

This chain links TRBV28 with TRBJ2-7; TRBD2 agrees at 10 bases. From germline, CDR1 is MDHEN and CDR2 SYDVKM. After removal of 1 base from V and 4 bases from J, the junction contained 10 bases not matched to a gene. The CDR3 is made up of 17 amino acids. CDR3 sequence (DNA): TGTGCCAGCAGTTTATTTTTTGCTAGCGGGAGAACTTACGAGCAGTACTTC. It specifies CASSLFFASGRTYEQYF.

This chain uses TRBV11-3 with TRBJ2-2; possibly TRBD2 for D (6 bases). Trimming pared 5 bases from V and 5 bases from J, leaving 12 bases between. The CDR3 loop spans 14 amino acids. Germline CDR1 and CDR2: SGHNT and YENEEA. CDR3 residues: CASSTPAGTGELFF. Written as DNA, the CDR3 is TGTGCCAGCAGCACCCCTGCGGGGACCGGGGAGCTGTTTTTT.

CDR3 sequence (DNA): TGTGCCAGCAGTTTCACCCACATGAACACTGAAGCTTTCTTT. It specifies CASSFTHMNTEAFF. V is TRBV28 and J is TRBJ1-1, with D unresolved. The CDR3 spans 14 residues. Germline V gene sequence: CDR1 MDHEN, CDR2 SYDVKM. Trimming stripped 3 bases from V and 0 bases from J, with 8 bases between.

The chain is built from TRBV13 and TRBJ2-7, with 7 bases matching TRBD1. The CDR3 loop spans 15 amino acids. Per germline, CDR1 PRHDT and CDR2 FYEKMQ (reference sequence). V shed 5 bases, J shed 2 bases, and the junction held 9 bases outside the gene matches. CDR3 sequence: CASSTRWTGTYEQYV. The DNA for the CDR3 is TGTGCCAGCAGCACCCGGTGGACAGGAACCTACGAGCAGTACGTC.

V and J are TRBV10-3 and TRBJ1-4, with 11 positions matching TRBD1. J was trimmed by 3 bases and V by 6 bases; bases with no gene match: 9. Germline V gives CDR1 ENHRY, CDR2 SYGVKD. The CDR3 covers 17 residues. The CDR3 sequence: CAIRPGQGGSSNEKLFF. The DNA for the CDR3 is TGTGCCATCAGACCGGGACAGGGGGGGTCATCTAATGAAAAACTGTTTTTT.

In its sample, this clone was seen many times. V usage is TRBV30 and J usage is TRBJ1-6; D ambiguous. The CDR3 runs 11 residues. Trimming took off 2 bases at V and 13 bases at J, with 9 bases between the two ends. Germline V CDR1 and CDR2: GTSNPN, SVGIG (reference sequence). CDR3 amino acids: CAWSTGSPLHF. The CDR3 DNA follows: TGTGCCTGGAGTACTGGGAGTCCCCTCCACTTT.

The chain uses TRBV12-5 and TRBJ1-1, with 7 bases that match TRBD1. In germline, CDR1 is LGHNT, CDR2 FRNRAP. With 5 bases clipped from V and 1 base from J, the junction kept 10 bases outside the gene matches. The CDR3 extends over 16 amino acids. The DNA for the CDR3 is TGTGCTAGTGGTCGACAGGGCGGAAATTGGAACACTGAAGCTTTCTTT. Its protein is CASGRQGGNWNTEAFF.

This clone was observed once. The chain has TRBV30 and TRBJ1-5, with D perhaps matching TRBD1 (6 bases). V lost 0 bases, J lost 6 bases, and 18 bases lay in between. Germline V lookup: CDR1 GTSNPN, CDR2 SVGIG (reference sequence). The CDR3 loop spans 16 amino acids. DNA for the CDR3: TGTGCCTGGAGTGTAAACAACGCAGGGGTAGGTCAGCCCCAGCATTTT. Translating it yields CAWSVNNAGVGQPQHF.

The rearrangement uses TRBV5-6 and TRBJ2-1, with 12 bases aligning to TRBD2. Germline values: CDR1 SGHDT, CDR2 YYEEEE. The V gene end was trimmed by 5 bases and the J gene end by 0 bases; junction bases not matched to a gene: 9. This CDR3 is built from 18 residues. The CDR3 sequence is CASRAGTSGLSSYNEQFF. In nucleotides, the CDR3 is TGTGCCAGCAGGGCCGGGACTAGCGGGTTAAGCTCCTACAATGAGCAGTTCTTC.

This chain connects TRBV7-2 to TRBJ1-6; D gene uncertain. With 5 bases removed from V and 6 bases from J, the gap between germline ends came to 8 bases. The CDR3 loop spans 13 amino acids. Germline CDR1 is SGHTA and CDR2 is FQGNSA. Written as DNA, the CDR3 is TGTGCCAGCAGCGGGCAGCCTAATTCACCCCTCCACTTT. It specifies CASSGQPNSPLHF.

This chain connects TRBV6-4 to TRBJ2-3, with TRBD1 matching 8 bases. Losses at the gene ends were 0 bases for V and 2 bases for J; bases not matched to a gene: 1. The CDR3 is 15 amino acids. The germline CDR1 and CDR2 sequences are MRHNA and SNTAGT. CDR3 amino acids: CASSDSTGDTDTQYF. DNA of the CDR3: TGTGCCAGCAGTGACTCGACAGGGGACACAGATACGCAGTATTTT.

This clone has ten or more counts. CDR3 residues: CASNPQGLNTEAFF. For the CDR3, the DNA is TGTGCCAGTAACCCACAGGGGTTGAACACTGAAGCTTTCTTT. The chain carries TRBV19 and TRBJ1-1; 7 bases are a match to TRBD1. The CDR3 totals 14 residues. Germline loops: CDR1 LNHDA, CDR2 SQIVND (reference sequence). V lost 7 bases to trimming and J lost 0 bases; unmatched junction nucleotides: 5.

This clone was seen a few times. The V call is TRBV7-2, the J call TRBJ1-3; D gene uncertain. V dropped 7 bases and J dropped 0 bases, with 10 bases sitting between them. The CDR3 consists of 14 residues. The germline CDR1 and CDR2 sequences are SGHTA and FQGNSA. The CDR3 spells CASTPQYSGNTIYF. CDR3 DNA sequence: TGTGCCAGCACGCCACAGTACTCTGGAAACACCATATATTTT.

The rearrangement uses TRBV7-3 and TRBJ2-5, with a possible D match to TRBD1 (6 bases). The V gene's germline CDR1 is SGHTA and CDR2 FQGTGA. V dropped 5 bases and J dropped 2 bases, with 12 bases sitting between them. The CDR3 length is 14 residues. The CDR3 nucleotides are TGTGCCAGCAGCGCCACAGGGTTACAAGAGACCCAGTACTTC. It yields the protein CASSATGLQETQYF.

This sequence joins TRBV6-2 or TRBV6-3 and TRBJ2-1; 10 bases are shared with TRBD2. Germline trimming cut 2 bases from V and 8 bases from J; bases unmatched to any gene: 6. The CDR3 consists of 15 residues. Germline CDR1 and CDR2: MNHEY and SVGEGT. This CDR3 is CASSYGLAGADEQFF. Written as DNA, the CDR3 is TGTGCCAGCAGTTACGGCCTAGCGGGAGCCGATGAGCAGTTCTTC.

The chain combines TRBV10-3 with TRBJ1-5; 7 bases agree with TRBD1. Trimming at V came to 3 bases and at J to 5 bases, leaving 1 base not matched to a gene. Germline lookup yields CDR1 ENHRY and CDR2 SYGVKD. This CDR3 has 13 amino acids. CDR3 sequence reads: CAISETGDQPQHF. The CDR3 region has the DNA TGTGCCATCAGTGAAACAGGGGATCAGCCCCAGCATTTT.

The genes are TRBV5-6 and TRBJ2-7, with TRBD2 matching over 8 bases. Germline V gives CDR1 SGHDT, CDR2 YYEEEE. V lost 4 bases and J lost 3; bases outside the gene matches: 3. This CDR3 spans 13 amino acids. DNA of the CDR3: TGTGCCAGCAGCCGGGGGGGTTACTACGAGCAGTACTTC. Translating it yields CASSRGGYYEQYF.

This sequence joins TRBV2 and TRBJ2-1; TRBD1 might be the D (7 bases). The CDR3 extends over 17 amino acids. Trimming cost V 8 bases and J 5 bases, with 25 bases left between them. In germline, CDR1 is SNHLY, CDR2 FYNNEI. CDR3 nucleotide sequence: TGTGCCAGCCTGGGACTTGCAGGGGGGCTGGGCAACAATGAGCAGTTCTTC. Its protein is CASLGLAGGLGNNEQFF.

The CDR3 protein is CSVESQRGQADTQYF. CDR3 bases: TGCAGCGTTGAATCACAGCGGGGGCAGGCAGATACGCAGTATTTT. This rearrangement joins TRBV29-1 to TRBJ2-3; 8 bases fit TRBD2. The junction had 8 bases not matched to a gene; V was cut back by 2 bases and J by 4 bases. This CDR3 region has 15 residues. Germline V CDR1 and CDR2: SQVTM, ANQGSEA.

The V call is TRBV27, the J call TRBJ2-5; 10 bases align to TRBD2. The CDR3 loop spans 16 amino acids. The V and J ends lost 5 bases and 0 bases, in that order; junction bases with no gene match: 6. Germline values: CDR1 MNHEY, CDR2 SMNVEV (reference sequence). In DNA form, the CDR3 reads TGTGCCAGCAGTCCCCTACTAGCGGGAAACCAAGAGACCCAGTACTTC. Amino acid sequence: CASSPLLAGNQETQYF.

This clone was counted once. The CDR3 spells CASSFSRGAYEQYV. The CDR3, as DNA: TGTGCTAGCAGCTTTTCGCGGGGGGCCTACGAGCAGTACGTC. The chain carries TRBV7-7 and TRBJ2-7, with 8 bases aligning to TRBD2. The CDR3 has 14 amino acids. CDR1 and CDR2 (germline): SSHAT, FNYEAQ (reference sequence).

The chain uses TRBV7-3 and TRBJ1-1, with D possibly TRBD1 on 6 matching bases. Trimming cost V 5 bases and J 4 bases, with 11 bases left between them. CDR3 size: 13 residues. From germline, CDR1 is SGHTA and CDR2 FQGTGA. The CDR3 spells CASSRGKSTEAFF. Here the CDR3 DNA reads TGTGCCAGCAGCAGGGGGAAAAGCACTGAAGCTTTCTTT.

This chain uses TRBV6-5 with TRBJ2-1; the match to TRBD1 covers 9 bases. This CDR3 has 14 residues. The J segment lost 7 bases and the V segment lost 2 bases, leaving 3 bases of the junction unmatched. Germline-derived CDR1 and CDR2 are MNHEY and SVGAGI. The CDR3 protein is CASSYGTGRNEQFF. For the CDR3, the DNA is TGTGCCAGCAGTTACGGGACAGGGAGGAATGAGCAGTTCTTC.